This T cell receptor beta chain was identified during a study of blood T cell repertoires in COVID-19. Study at large: COVID-19 samples collected from the United States, Italy and Spain covered acute and convalescent phases. The cDNA or gDNA used as material had been derived from T cells, B-cell-depleted T cells, or PBMCs.

Per the germline V gene, CDR1 is KGHSH and CDR2 is LQKENI. CDR3 length: 13 amino acids. Trimming left V 5 bases short and J 2 bases short, with 7 bases between. As originally analysed: Using reference gene primer amplification, nucleated cell counts were estimated. Profiling relied on immunoSEQ multiplex PCR, and the TCRdb table lists in-frame clones only, not all of them. V, J and clone size are those of that table, while D and trimming were read from the DNA. The data hold 350,000 to 500,000 clones, with about 90% observed a single time. This sequence was found in a man between 18 and 29 years old with COVID-19, enrolled during active disease. The gene calls are TRBV18 and TRBJ1-5; D remains unclear. Sequenced: peripheral blood. The CDR3 nucleotides are TGTGCCAGCTCAGATAGTGGCAATCAGCCCCAGCATTTT. It is translated as CASSDSGNQPQHF.